This TCR beta chain was recorded in a study of a mutant IDH1 vaccine in newly diagnosed glioma. Points on this clone: Its target is unknown.

The time point: week 47, end of study. Vaccinated patients received 300 ug of mutant IDH1 20-mer peptide per dose, with topical imiquimod. V was trimmed by 6 bases and J by 5 bases, leaving 29 bases between them. Germline assignment: CDR1 MNHEY and CDR2 SMNVEV (reference sequence). This CDR3 contains 18 residues. Sequenced by immunoSEQ multiplex PCR; TCRdb stores in-frame clones only, minus some. This table holds more than 50,000 clones, roughly 61% found once. The sequences come from peripheral blood mononuclear cells (PBMCs), collected from a glioma patient whose treatment included an IDH1 peptide vaccine. The V gene is TRBV27, the J gene TRBJ2-7, with TRBD2 as a possible D gene (7 bases). This clonotype was obtained from a man aged 40-55 years with glioma. Some clones in this sample may be carry-over from other donors' samples. The CDR3 reads CASSPLGRTGGRYDEQYF. DNA for the CDR3: TGTGCCAGCAGCCCTCTAGGCCGAACGGGGGGCCGTTACGACGAGCAGTACTTC.